The TCR beta chain described here comes from a study of memory CD4+ T cells and cytomegalovirus serostatus. The sort gate was single viable CD3+CD4+CD8-CD45RO+ cells for memory CD4+ T cells. Here immunoSEQ multiplex PCR was the method, and the copy in TCRdb shows in-frame clones only, minus some. The sample has under 50,000 clones, around 76% seen once. The count of this clone is one. Per germline, CDR1 SEHNR and CDR2 FQNEAQ (reference sequence). The length of the CDR3 is 11 residues. The V end was cut by 5 bases, the J end by 5 bases, with 7 bases between. The J gene is TRBJ2-7, the V gene TRBV7-9; no clear D. The sample consisted of memory CD4+ T cells from blood. This clonotype was obtained from an adult in good health and CMV-seropositive. CDR3 sequence: CASSTGNEQYF. The CDR3 DNA is TGTGCCAGCAGCACGGGTAACGAGCAGTACTTC.